The 12 T cell receptor beta chains below come from one sample, sequenced in a study of T cells in Graves' hyperthyroidism and ophthalmopathy. Using RNA transcripts as the source, TCR beta CDR3 regions were amplified. The primer set for the first-round RT-PCR of the TCR CDR3 was HTBI. TCRdb re-derived calls from the multiplex PCR reads in MiXCR, one entry per CDR3 protein. The data show about 560,000 distinct CDR3 sequences, with 16% seen just once and 15% to 20% held by the top ten. The sequenced sample was blood. The receptors were sampled from a woman aged 18-29 years with Graves' hyperthyroidism.

V usage is TRBV5-1 and J usage is TRBJ1-2; 12 nucleotides match TRBD1. The CDR3 totals 18 residues. Unmatched junction bases numbered 14, after V lost 3 bases and J lost 5 bases. The germline V gene encodes CDR1 SGHRS and CDR2 YFSETQ. The CDR3 loop is CASSSDRDRGPIGYGYTF. DNA for the CDR3: TGCGCCAGCAGCTCAGACCGGGACAGGGGGCCAATCGGGTATGGCTACACCTTC.

This chain uses TRBV6-2 or TRBV6-3 with TRBJ1-1; D perhaps matches TRBD1 (5 bases). Germline V CDR1 and CDR2: MNHEY, SVGEGT. The CDR3 is 13 residues long. The V end lost 7 bases, the J end lost 5 bases, and 14 bases lay between the germline ends. CDR3 sequence (DNA): TGTGCCAGCAAGGAGGGGTCATGGACTGAAGCTTTCTTT. This codes for CASKEGSWTEAFF.

This clonotype was seen a few times. The chain joins TRBV7-9 to TRBJ2-3, with 8 bases lining up with TRBD2. Germline trimming cut 5 bases from V and 7 bases from J; bases unmatched to any gene: 14. Germline V CDR1 and CDR2: SEHNR, FQNEAQ (reference sequence). This CDR3 has 16 amino acids. CDR3 in amino acids: CASSRRTSRRGYTQYF. CDR3 DNA sequence: TGTGCCAGCAGCCGGCGGACTAGCCGTCGGGGGTATACGCAGTATTTT.

This clonotype was seen ten or more times. The chain uses TRBV5-1 and TRBJ1-1; the match to TRBD1 covers 9 bases. The CDR3 has 18 residues. Germline CDR1 SGHRS, CDR2 YFSETQ. Germline trimming cut 4 bases from V and 1 base from J; bases unmatched to any gene: 14. Here the CDR3 reads CASSPGTGYGLRNTEAFF. The CDR3, as DNA: TGCGCCAGCAGCCCAGGGACAGGGTACGGGCTGCGGAACACTGAAGCTTTCTTT.

The sample holds a few counts of this clonotype. The chain combines TRBV28 with TRBJ2-1; weak D call: TRBD1 (6 bases). The CDR3 covers 17 residues. The germline gives CDR1 MDHEN, CDR2 SYDVKM. V was cut by 2 bases and J by 4 bases, with 18 bases left in between. The CDR3 DNA reads TGTGCCAGCAGTTTAGACCGGAGGCAGGGGAATTACAATGAGCAGTTCTTC. It encodes CASSLDRRQGNYNEQFF.

This clonotype was found many times. This chain joins TRBV20-1 and TRBJ1-2, with a tentative D call TRBD1 (6 bases). Per germline, CDR1 DFQATT and CDR2 SNEGSKA (reference sequence). Trimming removed 0 bases at V and 8 bases at J, with 19 bases between. This CDR3 contains 15 residues. CDR3 in amino acids: CSARDAGTFHTGYTF. The CDR3 bases are TGCAGTGCTAGAGACGCCGGGACATTCCATACCGGCTACACCTTC.

This clonotype has a count of ten or more. J is TRBJ1-1 and V is TRBV6-2 or TRBV6-3; 7 bases match TRBD1. J was trimmed by 4 bases and V by 5 bases; bases with no gene match: 7. Germline V lookup: CDR1 MNHEY, CDR2 SVGEGT. The CDR3 is 14 residues long. The CDR3 sequence is CASSGTASVTEAFF. DNA for the CDR3: TGTGCCAGCAGTGGGACAGCTTCTGTCACTGAAGCTTTCTTT.

This clonotype was seen more than once but under ten times. The rearrangement uses TRBV20-1 and TRBJ2-5; TRBD2 matches 7 bases. CDR1 is DFQATT and CDR2 is SNEGSKA in the germline V gene (reference sequence). This CDR3 is built from 15 residues. V dropped 3 bases and J dropped 5; count of bases not matched to a gene: 12. The CDR3, as DNA: TGCAGTGCTAGCCGACTAGCTGAGTGGACGGAGACCCAGTACTTC. This translates into CSASRLAEWTETQYF.

There are many counts of this clonotype. The chain employs TRBV20-1 and TRBJ2-1; D call uncertain. Germline CDR1 reads DFQATT; CDR2 reads SNEGSKA (reference sequence). Between the trimmed V and J ends, which lost 0 bases and 2 bases, there was a span of 8 bases. This CDR3 region has 14 residues. CDR3 sequence (DNA): TGCAGTGCTAGAGACTCAAACGCCTACAATGAGCAGTTCTTC. This translates into CSARDSNAYNEQFF.

Here the CDR3 reads CASSPRDSPEQYF. CDR3 nucleotides: TGTGCCAGCTCCCCTAGGGACAGTCCAGAGCAGTACTTC. The V call is TRBV18, the J call TRBJ2-7, with TRBD1 matching 7 bases. Germline V gene sequence: CDR1 KGHSH, CDR2 LQKENI. V gave up 6 bases and J gave up 7 bases; unmatched junction bases: 9. The length of the CDR3 is 13 residues.

V gene TRBV29-1 combines with J gene TRBJ1-4; D is unresolved. The CDR3 runs to 12 residues. Germline lookup yields CDR1 SQVTM and CDR2 ANQGSEA. Trimming pared 5 bases from V and 5 bases from J, leaving 9 bases between. CDR3 amino acids: CSVSILNEKLFF. The CDR3 DNA sequence: TGCAGCGTTTCTATTTTGAATGAAAAACTGTTTTTT.

This clonotype was counted at least ten times. This chain uses TRBV28 with TRBJ2-7, with a possible D match to TRBD1 (6 bases). The CDR3 sequence is 16 residues long. V lost 6 bases and J lost 1, with 19 bases in between. CDR1 and CDR2 (germline): MDHEN, SYDVKM. The CDR3: CASSPGDRRQSYEQYF. The DNA for the CDR3 is TGTGCCAGCAGCCCTGGAGACAGGAGACAGTCCTACGAGCAGTACTTC.